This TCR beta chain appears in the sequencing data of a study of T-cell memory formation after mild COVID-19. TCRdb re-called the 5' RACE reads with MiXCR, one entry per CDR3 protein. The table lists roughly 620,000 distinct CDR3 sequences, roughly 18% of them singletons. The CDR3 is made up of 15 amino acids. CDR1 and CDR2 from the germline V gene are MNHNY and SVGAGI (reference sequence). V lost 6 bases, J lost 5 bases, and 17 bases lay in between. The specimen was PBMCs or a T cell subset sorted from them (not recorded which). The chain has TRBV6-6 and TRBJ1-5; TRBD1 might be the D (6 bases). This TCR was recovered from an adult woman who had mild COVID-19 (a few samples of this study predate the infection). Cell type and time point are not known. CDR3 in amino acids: CASSRDTSNDQPQHF. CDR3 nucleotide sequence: TGTGCCAGCAGCCGGGACACATCAAATGATCAGCCCCAGCATTTT.